One sample yielded the 13 T cell receptor beta chains listed below, sequenced in a study of T cells after yellow fever vaccination. TCRdb re-derived calls from the 5' RACE reads in MiXCR, one entry per CDR3 protein. The sample yields about 350,000 distinct CDR3 sequences, 8% to 9.5% seen once. The sample consisted of PBMCs, taken roughly 47 days after the first yellow fever vaccination. These receptors all stem from a man between 18 and 35 years old who received the YFV17D yellow fever vaccine.

About this clonotype itself: Sequence at one end of the junction differs from germline and may be a read error. This chain connects TRBV5-1 to TRBJ2-2; 12 positions agree with TRBD2. This CDR3 is 21 amino acids long. In germline, CDR1 is SGHRS, CDR2 YFSETQ. The CDR3: CASSFVGGLAGTILNTWELFF. The CDR3 DNA sequence: TGCGCCAGCAGCTTCGTTGGCGGACTAGCGGGGACAATACTCAACACCTGGGAGCTGTTTTTT. Full variable domain (outside the CDR3, taken from reference TRBV5-1 and TRBJ2-2): KAGVTQTPRYLIKTRGQQVTLSCSPISGHRSVSWYQQTPGQGLQFLFEYFSETQRNKGNFPGRFSGRQFSNSRSEMNVSTLELGDSALYLCASSFVGGLAGTILNTWELFFGEGSRLTVL.

The V gene is TRBV18, the J gene TRBJ1-6; the D is unclear. Germline assignment: CDR1 KGHSH and CDR2 LQKENI. V was trimmed by 1 base and J by 8 bases, leaving 6 bases between them. The CDR3 is 13 amino acids. CDR3 DNA: TGTGCCAGCTCACCACTAGCCGATTCACCCCTCCACTTT. Translation gives CASSPLADSPLHF.

This clonotype was seen repeatedly, ten times or more. The chain has TRBV6-4 and TRBJ2-1; D unclear. Trimming pared 2 bases from V and 2 bases from J, leaving 10 bases between. This CDR3 has 15 amino acids. The germline V gene encodes CDR1 MRHNA and CDR2 SNTAGT. The CDR3 DNA reads TGTGCCAGCAGTGACGGCACGGACCCCTACAATGAGCAGTTCTTC. Translated: CASSDGTDPYNEQFF.

This sequence joins TRBV11-3 and TRBJ2-1, with 14 bases fitting TRBD2. Germline V lookup: CDR1 SGHNT, CDR2 YENEEA. The V segment lost 5 bases and the J segment 10 bases; nucleotides outside the gene matches: 10. CDR3 size: 16 residues. This chain's CDR3 is CASSRTGLAGDIEQFF. CDR3 nucleotides: TGTGCCAGCAGCCGAACGGGACTAGCGGGGGATATCGAGCAGTTCTTC.

This chain links TRBV6-1 with TRBJ2-3; D not certain. V shed 3 bases and J shed 6 bases, with 10 bases lying between them. Germline loops: CDR1 MNHNS, CDR2 SASEGT. CDR3 length: 13 amino acids. CDR3 region: CASSDPASDTQYF. CDR3 coding DNA: TGTGCCAGCAGTGACCCCGCGTCCGATACGCAGTATTTT.

This clonotype was found many times. The chain combines TRBV5-1 with TRBJ2-5, with D perhaps given as TRBD1 or TRBD2 (5 bases each). The CDR3 runs to 14 residues. V was cut by 7 bases and J by 5 bases, with 18 bases left in between. Per the germline V gene, CDR1 is SGHRS and CDR2 is YFSETQ. CDR3 DNA: TGCGCCAGCTTCCAGTCCGGGACGGCGGAGACCCAGTACTTC. It specifies CASFQSGTAETQYF.

This clonotype was counted only a few times. The chain recombines TRBV20-1 with TRBJ2-1; D gene unclear. The CDR3 runs 12 residues. Germline CDR1 DFQATT, CDR2 SNEGSKA (reference sequence). Trimming took 6 bases from V and 5 from J, leaving 11 bases between them. The CDR3 loop reads CSAPDPHNEQFF. As DNA, the CDR3 is TGCAGTGCCCCGGACCCCCACAATGAGCAGTTCTTC.

The genes are TRBV4-2 and TRBJ2-7; possible D gene TRBD1, 5 bases. The CDR3 is 14 amino acids. In germline, CDR1 is LGHNA, CDR2 YNFKEQ. V was pared by 4 bases and J by 1 base, with 11 bases between. CDR3 residues: CASSPDSKSYEQYF. As DNA, the CDR3 is TGTGCCAGCAGCCCAGACAGTAAATCCTACGAGCAGTACTTC.

This clonotype was recorded at least ten times. The V and J genes are TRBV7-8 and TRBJ1-2; D remains unclear. Germline CDR1 reads SGHVS; CDR2 reads FQNEAQ. Between the trimmed V and J ends, which lost 1 base and 0 bases, there was a span of 6 bases. The CDR3 is 14 amino acids. The CDR3 loop is CASSLGSANYGYTF. The CDR3 bases are TGTGCCAGCAGCTTAGGGTCAGCTAACTATGGCTACACCTTC.

This clonotype was seen a handful of times. The chain carries TRBV28 and TRBJ2-7; 7 positions agree with TRBD1. The CDR3 loop spans 17 amino acids. Germline V lookup: CDR1 MDHEN, CDR2 SYDVKM. The J segment lost 6 bases and the V segment lost 4 bases, leaving 18 bases of the junction unmatched. The CDR3 is CASSSIGQEFKEGEQYV. In DNA, the CDR3 is TGTGCCAGCAGTTCCATCGGACAGGAGTTTAAAGAGGGCGAGCAGTACGTC.

The DNA for the CDR3 is TGTGCCAGCAGCCCTCGAGCCTCCAGCACAGATACGCAGTATTTT. This translates into CASSPRASSTDTQYF. V usage is TRBV5-4 and J usage is TRBJ2-3; D ambiguous. CDR3 size: 15 residues. V dropped 4 bases and J dropped 0 bases, with 12 bases sitting between them. The germline V gene encodes CDR1 SGHNT and CDR2 YYREEE (reference sequence). Full variable domain (missing parts from reference TRBV5-4 and TRBJ2-3): ETGVTQSPTHLIKTRGQQVTLRCSSQSGHNTVSWYQQALGQGPQFIFQYYREEENGRGNFPPRFSGLQFPNYSSELNVNALELDDSALYLCASSPRASSTDTQYFGPGTRLTVL.

This clonotype was observed a few times. The rearrangement uses TRBV7-2 and TRBJ2-5, with TRBD1 as a possible D gene (6 bases). The V end was cut by 6 bases, the J end by 4 bases, with 12 bases between. The CDR3 is made up of 13 amino acids. In germline, CDR1 is SGHTA, CDR2 FQGNSA. The CDR3 bases are TGTGCCAGCAGTTCTGACAGGCGAGAGACCCAGTACTTC. It encodes CASSSDRRETQYF.

This clonotype was counted only a few times. The chain uses TRBV6-6 and TRBJ1-5; D is possibly TRBD1 (5 bases). The CDR3 has 13 amino acids. Per germline, CDR1 MNHNY and CDR2 SVGAGI (reference sequence). Trimming took 6 bases from V and 6 from J, leaving 12 bases between them. The CDR3 coding sequence is TGTGCCAGCAGCGCGCAGGGTAGTCAGCCCCAGCATTTT. Amino acid sequence: CASSAQGSQPQHF.